What follows are 29 T cell receptor beta chains derived from one specimen sequenced in a study of shared clonotypes between healthy human individuals. Sequenced by immunoSEQ multiplex PCR; TCRdb stores in-frame clones only, minus some. The sample shows about 1.5 million clones, over 95% of them seen only once. Sequencing was done on a sample of naive CD4+ T cells sorted from blood. Subset in this sample: CD45RA+ positively selected. These receptors were collected from a man aged 25 to 40 in good health.

The chain recombines TRBV27 with TRBJ2-2; 7 nucleotides agree with TRBD2. Germline V gene sequence: CDR1 MNHEY, CDR2 SMNVEV (reference sequence). This CDR3 has 15 amino acids. V lost 2 bases, J lost 3 bases, and 3 bases stayed unmatched. The CDR3 sequence: CASSLGAGYTGELFF. The CDR3 DNA reads TGTGCCAGCAGTTTAGGAGCGGGATACACCGGGGAGCTGTTTTTT.

On this clone: The sample holds other DNA sequences that translate to the same CDR3. The chain carries TRBV9 and TRBJ1-3, with D unresolved. CDR3 size: 12 residues. V was pared by 0 bases and J by 4 bases, with 2 bases between. CDR1 and CDR2 (germline): SGDLS, YYNGEE. CDR3 nucleotides: TGTGCCAGCAGCGTAGGAGGAAACACCATATATTTT. This translates into CASSVGGNTIYF.

J is TRBJ2-1 and V is TRBV4-3; TRBD2 matches 12 bases. J gave up 8 bases and V 1 base, and 18 bases lay outside the gene matches. Germline V gene sequence: CDR1 LGHNA, CDR2 YSLEER. The CDR3 sequence is 20 residues long. CDR3 region: CASSQGLTSGSEGRRDEQFF. The CDR3 DNA sequence: TGCGCCAGCAGCCAAGGTTTGACTAGCGGGAGTGAAGGGAGGAGGGATGAGCAGTTCTTC.

This chain joins TRBV28 and TRBJ1-1; possibly TRBD1 for D (6 bases). Trimming left V 0 bases short and J 1 base short, with 9 bases between. The length of the CDR3 is 15 residues. Germline lookup yields CDR1 MDHEN and CDR2 SYDVKM. The CDR3 protein is CASSLWGGSNTEAFF. The CDR3 DNA is TGTGCCAGCAGTTTATGGGGGGGCTCGAACACTGAAGCTTTCTTT.

The chain carries TRBV19 and TRBJ2-7; the match to TRBD1 covers 11 bases. This CDR3 has 15 amino acids. Losses at the gene ends were 1 base for V and 7 bases for J; bases not matched to a gene: 6. CDR1 and CDR2 from the germline V gene are LNHDA and SQIVND (reference sequence). The CDR3 region is CASSIGPGQGVEQYF. The CDR3 bases are TGTGCCAGTAGTATAGGACCGGGACAGGGGGTGGAGCAGTACTTC. The variable domain in full, with the rest retrieved from reference TRBV19 and TRBJ2-7, is DGGITQSPKYLFRKEGQNVTLSCEQNLNHDAMYWYRQDPGQGLRLIYYSQIVNDFQKGDIAEGYSVSREKKESFPLTVTSAQKNPTAFYLCASSIGPGQGVEQYFGPGTRLTVT.

The chain combines TRBV6-5 with TRBJ1-1; the D gene is possibly TRBD1 (5 bases). CDR1 is MNHEY and CDR2 is SVGAGI in the germline V gene. With 1 base removed from V and 1 base from J, the gap between germline ends came to 10 bases. CDR3 size: 15 residues. CDR3 sequence (DNA): TGTGCCAGCAGTTACTTCGGGGGGTCGAACACTGAAGCTTTCTTT. This encodes CASSYFGGSNTEAFF.

The V gene is TRBV27, the J gene TRBJ1-2; D is possibly TRBD1 (6 bases). The CDR3 is 16 amino acids. The germline V gene encodes CDR1 MNHEY and CDR2 SMNVEV (reference sequence). Trimming took off 3 bases at V and 6 bases at J, with 20 bases between the two ends. CDR3 DNA: TGTGCCAGCAGTTTTGTGGGGGGGGGCAGGATGGATGGCTACACCTTC. Translating it yields CASSFVGGGRMDGYTF.

V usage is TRBV4-3 and J usage is TRBJ2-3; 7 bases match TRBD2. Germline V gene data show CDR1 as LGHNA and CDR2 as YSLEER. The CDR3 loop spans 15 amino acids. Germline trimming cut 0 bases from V and 5 bases from J; bases unmatched to any gene: 5. Here the CDR3 DNA reads TGCGCCAGCAGCCAAGAGGGGAGGGGCCAAGATACGCAGTATTTT. As protein: CASSQEGRGQDTQYF.

V and J are TRBV18 and TRBJ1-3, with TRBD1 identical over 7 bases. Germline assignment: CDR1 KGHSH and CDR2 LQKENI. The CDR3 has 13 residues. Trimming took 5 bases from V and 6 from J; bases not matched to a gene: 4. The CDR3 spells CASSFQGVNTIYF. For the CDR3, the DNA is TGTGCCAGCTCATTCCAGGGGGTAAACACCATATATTTT.

Details on this clone: This sample includes further DNA sequences coding for the same CDR3. V usage is TRBV28 and J usage is TRBJ1-3, with D uncertain. The CDR3 is made up of 11 amino acids. Trimming removed 6 bases from V and 4 bases from J, with 4 bases in between. Germline loops: CDR1 MDHEN, CDR2 SYDVKM. The CDR3 spells CASRDGNTIYF. The DNA of the CDR3 is TGTGCCAGCAGGGACGGAAACACCATATATTTT.

The chain links TRBV28 to TRBJ1-5, with D possibly being TRBD1 (5 bases). Per germline, CDR1 MDHEN and CDR2 SYDVKM. This CDR3 region has 11 residues. The V gene lost 8 bases and the J gene lost 6 bases, with 8 bases spanning the gap. CDR3 sequence (DNA): TGTGCCAGCCAGGGAAGTCAGCCCCAGCATTTT. Its translation: CASQGSQPQHF.

The V gene is TRBV5-1, the J gene TRBJ2-1, with a tentative D call TRBD2 (5 bases). In germline, CDR1 is SGHRS, CDR2 YFSETQ. The CDR3 has 15 amino acids. The V end was cut by 0 bases, the J end by 4 bases, with 11 bases between. Written as DNA, the CDR3 is TGCGCCAGCAGCTTGGAATCTGAGGGTTACAATGAGCAGTTCTTC. It is translated as CASSLESEGYNEQFF.

The chain is built from TRBV20-1 and TRBJ2-2; D gene ambiguous. The CDR3 is made up of 11 amino acids. Trimming shortened V by 5 bases and J by 6 bases, and 7 bases separated the two germline ends. From germline, CDR1 is DFQATT and CDR2 SNEGSKA (reference sequence). This CDR3 is CSARPAGELFF. The CDR3 DNA follows: TGCAGTGCTCGTCCGGCCGGGGAGCTGTTTTTT.

This clone was counted between two and nine times. The chain couples TRBV28 to TRBJ1-1; maybe TRBD1 (6 bases). With 6 bases removed from V and 1 base from J, the gap between germline ends came to 12 bases. The germline V gene encodes CDR1 MDHEN and CDR2 SYDVKM. The CDR3 totals 14 residues. CDR3 amino acids: CASRPAGANTEAFF. CDR3 nucleotide sequence: TGTGCCAGCAGACCCGCAGGGGCGAACACTGAAGCTTTCTTT.

The chain couples TRBV18 to TRBJ2-7, with a tentative D call TRBD1 (6 bases). The length of the CDR3 is 13 residues. Germline V gene lookup returns CDR1 KGHSH and CDR2 LQKENI. Trimming pared 2 bases from V and 6 bases from J, leaving 11 bases between. The CDR3 DNA is TGTGCCAGCTCACCAACAGGGCCGGGCGAGCAGTACTTC. It codes for CASSPTGPGEQYF.

In its sample, this clone was seen once. The chain recombines TRBV18 with TRBJ2-1, with 13 bases fitting TRBD2. From germline, CDR1 is KGHSH and CDR2 LQKENI. J was trimmed by 6 bases and V by 6 bases; bases with no gene match: 20. CDR3 length equals 20 residues. CDR3 bases: TGTGCCAGCTCCTTGACGACCGGGACTAGCGGGACTTCGGGCCGCAATGAGCAGTTCTTC. This encodes CASSLTTGTSGTSGRNEQFF.

The J gene is TRBJ2-7, the V gene TRBV12-5, with D tentatively TRBD1 (7 bases). Germline CDR1 and CDR2: LGHNT and FRNRAP. Trimming cost V 5 bases and J 3 bases, with 17 bases left between them. The CDR3 sequence is 15 residues long. DNA of the CDR3: TGTGCTAGTGGTCGAGACAGGGACTCGGACTACGAGCAGTACTTC. Its translation: CASGRDRDSDYEQYF.

The chain has TRBV14 and TRBJ2-3, with 8 bases matching TRBD1. V trimming: 1 base; J trimming: 4 bases; junction bases outside the gene matches: 4. The CDR3 has 15 amino acids. Germline CDR1 SGHDN, CDR2 FVKESK. CDR3 in DNA: TGTGCCAGCAGCCAAGGTGGACAGGGAGCAGATACGCAGTATTTT. The encoded protein is CASSQGGQGADTQYF.

The chain joins TRBV30 to TRBJ2-3, with TRBD2 identical over 7 bases. J gave up 2 bases and V 4 bases, and 6 bases lay outside the gene matches. Germline V gives CDR1 GTSNPN, CDR2 SVGIG (reference sequence). The CDR3 has 14 residues. DNA of the CDR3: TGTGCCTGGATTCCCGGGAGGAACACAGATACGCAGTATTTT. This encodes CAWIPGRNTDTQYF.

The gene calls are TRBV19 and TRBJ2-1; D not certain. V was pared by 6 bases and J by 6 bases, with 12 bases between. The CDR3 is 13 residues long. Germline-derived CDR1 and CDR2 are LNHDA and SQIVND (reference sequence). The CDR3 region has the DNA TGTGCCAGTAGGATGAGTAGCTCCAATGAGCAGTTCTTC. Translation: CASRMSSSNEQFF.

The genes are TRBV10-3 and TRBJ1-2; 7 bases are a match to TRBD1. Germline V lookup: CDR1 ENHRY, CDR2 SYGVKD. Losses at the gene ends were 3 bases for V and 5 bases for J; bases not matched to a gene: 15. The CDR3 runs 17 residues. The CDR3 loop is CAISDPMFRQGEYGYTF. The CDR3 region has the DNA TGTGCCATCAGTGACCCTATGTTTCGGCAGGGGGAATATGGCTACACCTTC.

Concerning this clone: The sample has other DNA sequences that encode this CDR3 too. CDR3 sequence (DNA): TGTGCCAGCAGCCTCGGGTCCTTTTACGAGCAGTACTTC. Translated: CASSLGSFYEQYF. The chain couples TRBV28 to TRBJ2-7, with unresolved D. Germline V gene lookup returns CDR1 MDHEN and CDR2 SYDVKM. This CDR3 is built from 13 residues. The V gene lost 6 bases and the J gene lost 4 bases, with 13 bases spanning the gap.

This clone showed up just once. CDR3: CASSRETGRNSYNEQFF. CDR3 in DNA: TGTGCCAGCAGTCGAGAGACAGGCCGAAACTCCTACAATGAGCAGTTCTTC. The chain has TRBV27 and TRBJ2-1; tentative D call: TRBD1 (6 bases). V lost 5 bases and J 0 bases, leaving 17 bases between the germline ends. CDR1 and CDR2 from the germline V gene are MNHEY and SMNVEV (reference sequence). The CDR3 loop spans 17 amino acids.

This sequence joins TRBV11-2 and TRBJ1-5; TRBD1 matches 7 bases. V shed 4 bases and J 3 bases; nucleotides not matched to a gene: 3. In germline, CDR1 is SGHAT, CDR2 FQNNGV. This CDR3 is built from 14 residues. CDR3: CASSSDRVNQPQHF. The CDR3 nucleotides read TGTGCCAGCAGCTCCGACAGGGTCAATCAGCCCCAGCATTTT.

V gene TRBV30 combines with J gene TRBJ2-1, with D hard to call. Trimming cost V 1 base and J 13 bases, with 17 bases left between them. Per the germline V gene, CDR1 is GTSNPN and CDR2 is SVGIG (reference sequence). The CDR3 length is 13 residues. The chain's CDR3 is CAWSDIVTASQFF. The CDR3 DNA reads as TGTGCCTGGAGTGACATTGTCACAGCGAGTCAGTTCTTC.

The V call is TRBV7-2, the J call TRBJ1-2, with a weak D call TRBD1 (5 bases). The CDR3 is 13 amino acids. Trimming removed 5 bases at V and 4 bases at J, with 11 bases between. From germline, CDR1 is SGHTA and CDR2 FQGNSA. CDR3 amino acids: CASSLGVLYGYTF. CDR3 nucleotide sequence: TGTGCCAGCAGCCTGGGGGTACTCTATGGCTACACCTTC.

This chain links TRBV6-6 with TRBJ2-7; the D gene could be TRBD1 or TRBD2 (6 bases each). Per germline, CDR1 MNHNY and CDR2 SVGAGI (reference sequence). The V end was cut by 5 bases, the J end by 7 bases, with 15 bases between. The CDR3 contains 13 residues. DNA of the CDR3: TGTGCCAGCAGTACCGAGAGGGGGGTGGAGCAGTACTTC. Its protein is CASSTERGVEQYF.

The CDR3 sequence is CASSPGQGDWYGYTF. The CDR3 bases are TGTGCCAGCAGTCCGGGACAGGGCGATTGGTATGGCTACACCTTC. The V and J genes are TRBV28 and TRBJ1-2; TRBD1 agrees at 9 bases. Germline CDR1 is MDHEN and CDR2 is SYDVKM. The CDR3 covers 15 residues. With 5 bases clipped from V and 5 bases from J, the junction kept 9 bases outside the gene matches.

CDR3 in DNA: TGTGCCAGCTCACCACAAGCGTCCTACACAGATACGCAGTATTTT. Residues: CASSPQASYTDTQYF. V gene TRBV18 combines with J gene TRBJ2-3; D unresolved. The V end lost 1 base, the J end lost 2 bases, and 10 bases lay between the germline ends. Germline V gene lookup returns CDR1 KGHSH and CDR2 LQKENI. The CDR3 runs 15 residues.